This TCR beta chain originates from a study of CD8 T cells in ankylosing spondylitis. Overall study findings and caveats: Significantly higher representation of disease-linked clones was reported for matched ankylosing spondylitis synovial fluid. One TCR beta motif, made up of under ten highly homologous variants, appeared characteristic of ankylosing spondylitis blood.

Generation of TCR beta libraries employed quantitative 5'-RACE incorporating molecular barcodes. TCRdb itself ran the 5' RACE reads through MiXCR, one entry per CDR3 protein. Among under 55,000 distinct CDR3 sequences, 6% to 7.5% were seen once, and the ten largest hold approximately 8.5%. Worth noting for this clonotype: No antigen is known for it.

V trimming: 0 bases; J trimming: 2 bases; junction bases outside the gene matches: 7. This CDR3 is 17 amino acids long. CDR1 is MGHRA, CDR2 YSYEKL, per germline. This clonotype originated in a female donor with ankylosing spondylitis or in good health (not recorded which). What was sequenced was blood, either unsorted or a sorted T cell fraction (not recorded which). The rearrangement links TRBV4-1 to TRBJ2-3, with 8 bases aligning to TRBD2. CDR3 amino acids: CASSQDKAGAPTDTQYF. In DNA, the CDR3 is TGCGCCAGCAGCCAAGATAAAGCGGGGGCGCCCACAGATACGCAGTATTTT.